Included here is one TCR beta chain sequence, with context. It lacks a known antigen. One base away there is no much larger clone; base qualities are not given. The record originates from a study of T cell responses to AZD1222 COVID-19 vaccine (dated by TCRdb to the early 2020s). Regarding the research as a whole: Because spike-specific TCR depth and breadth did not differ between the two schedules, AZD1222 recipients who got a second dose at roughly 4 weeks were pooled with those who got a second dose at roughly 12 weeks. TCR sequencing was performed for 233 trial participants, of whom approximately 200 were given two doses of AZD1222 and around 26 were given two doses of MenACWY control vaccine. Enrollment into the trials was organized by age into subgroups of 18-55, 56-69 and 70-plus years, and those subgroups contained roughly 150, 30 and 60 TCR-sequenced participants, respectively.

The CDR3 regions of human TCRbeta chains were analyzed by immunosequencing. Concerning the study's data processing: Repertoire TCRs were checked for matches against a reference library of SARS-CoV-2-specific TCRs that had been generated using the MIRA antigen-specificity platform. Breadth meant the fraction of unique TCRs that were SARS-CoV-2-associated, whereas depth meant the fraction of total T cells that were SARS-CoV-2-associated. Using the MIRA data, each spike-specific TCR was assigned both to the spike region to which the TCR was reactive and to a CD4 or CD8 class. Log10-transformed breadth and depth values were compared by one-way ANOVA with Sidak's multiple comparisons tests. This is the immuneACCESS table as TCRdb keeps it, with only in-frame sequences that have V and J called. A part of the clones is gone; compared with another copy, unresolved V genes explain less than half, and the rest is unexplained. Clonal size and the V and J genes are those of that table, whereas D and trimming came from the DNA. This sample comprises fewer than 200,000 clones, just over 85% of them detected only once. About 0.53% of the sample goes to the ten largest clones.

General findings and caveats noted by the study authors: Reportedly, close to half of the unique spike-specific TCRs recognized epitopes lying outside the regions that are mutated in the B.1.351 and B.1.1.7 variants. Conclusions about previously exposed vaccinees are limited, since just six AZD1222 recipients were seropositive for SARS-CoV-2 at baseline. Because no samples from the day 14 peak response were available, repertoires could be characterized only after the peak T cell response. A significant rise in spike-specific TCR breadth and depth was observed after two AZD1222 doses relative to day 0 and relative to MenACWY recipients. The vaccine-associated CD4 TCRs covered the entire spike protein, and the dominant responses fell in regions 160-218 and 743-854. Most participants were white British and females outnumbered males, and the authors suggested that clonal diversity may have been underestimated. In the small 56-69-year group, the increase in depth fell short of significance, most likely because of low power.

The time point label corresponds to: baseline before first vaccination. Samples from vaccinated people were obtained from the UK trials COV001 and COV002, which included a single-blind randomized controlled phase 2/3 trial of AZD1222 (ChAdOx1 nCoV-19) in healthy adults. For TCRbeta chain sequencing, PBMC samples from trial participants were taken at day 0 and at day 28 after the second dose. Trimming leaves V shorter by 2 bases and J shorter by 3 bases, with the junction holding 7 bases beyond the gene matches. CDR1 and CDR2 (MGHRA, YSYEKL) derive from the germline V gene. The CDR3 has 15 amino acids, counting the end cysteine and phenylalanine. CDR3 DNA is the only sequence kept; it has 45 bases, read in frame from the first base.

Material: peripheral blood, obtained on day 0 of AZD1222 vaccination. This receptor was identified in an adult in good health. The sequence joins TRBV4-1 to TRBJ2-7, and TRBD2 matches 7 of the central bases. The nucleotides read TGCGCCAGCAGCCAAAGGGCGGGGGATGTCTACGAGCAGTACTTC. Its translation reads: CASSQRAGDVYEQYF.